Below are 24 T cell receptor beta chains sequenced from a single sample in a study of T cell responses to AZD1222 COVID-19 vaccine. Measured with immunoSEQ multiplex PCR; TCRdb has only the in-frame clones, and not every one. Of tens of thousands of clones detected, around 89% appear once; the ten largest clones hold roughly an eighth. Here the sequenced sample was peripheral blood, taken 28 days after the second AZD1222 dose. The source of these receptors is an adult who received the AZD1222 COVID-19 vaccine.

This chain links TRBV7-9 with TRBJ1-2; D gene uncertain. Per germline, CDR1 SEHNR and CDR2 FQNEAQ (reference sequence). The CDR3 consists of 11 residues. Trimming pared 7 bases from V and 8 bases from J, leaving 11 bases between. CDR3 protein: CASTSGYGYTF. In nucleotides, the CDR3 is TGTGCCAGCACCTCGGGGTACGGCTACACCTTC.

The V gene is TRBV27, the J gene TRBJ2-3; 7 nucleotides match TRBD2. The CDR3 covers 13 residues. The J segment lost 11 bases and the V segment lost 4 bases, leaving 9 bases of the junction unmatched. Germline CDR1 and CDR2: MNHEY and SMNVEV (reference sequence). The CDR3 reads CASSSYSWEGQYF. The CDR3 DNA is TGTGCCAGCAGTTCATACTCCTGGGAGGGGCAGTATTTT.

The V and J genes are TRBV9 and TRBJ2-3; D gene uncertain. V gave up 3 bases and J gave up 4 bases, with 9 bases separating them. Germline-derived CDR1 and CDR2 are SGDLS and YYNGEE. The CDR3 spans 13 residues. CDR3 coding DNA: TGTGCCAGCAGCGATGGGTCTTCAGATACGCAGTATTTT. Its translation is CASSDGSSDTQYF.

This rearrangement joins TRBV30 to TRBJ2-5, with TRBD2 matching over 9 bases. The CDR3 covers 12 residues. J gave up 12 bases and V 2 bases, and 7 bases lay outside the gene matches. Germline CDR1 is GTSNPN and CDR2 is SVGIG (reference sequence). CDR3 bases: TGTGCCTGGAGTACCACTTCTAGCGGGGAGTACTTC. Its protein is CAWSTTSSGEYF.

There are a few counts of this clone. The V call is TRBV10-1, the J call TRBJ1-1; D may be TRBD1 (5 bases). Germline lookup yields CDR1 WNHNN and CDR2 SYGVQD (reference sequence). V was clipped by 0 bases and J by 7 bases, with 12 bases between them. CDR3 size: 14 residues. The CDR3 region has the DNA TGCGCCAGCAGTGAGTCGGGGCGGGGAGGTGAAGCTTTCTTT. It codes for CASSESGRGGEAFF.

The chain links TRBV4-1 to TRBJ1-1; no reliable D call. The ends were cut back, 2 bases at V and 5 bases at J, with 9 bases in the middle. CDR1 MGHRA and CDR2 YSYEKL come from the germline V gene. The CDR3 is 13 residues long. CDR3 loop: CASSQPPGTEAFF. The CDR3 nucleotides read TGCGCCAGCAGCCAACCCCCTGGAACTGAAGCTTTCTTT.

This rearrangement joins TRBV4-1 to TRBJ1-5; no clear D. V gave up 0 bases and J gave up 1 base, with 10 bases separating them. The CDR3 is 16 residues long. Germline lookup yields CDR1 MGHRA and CDR2 YSYEKL. The CDR3 is CASSQELRRSNQPQHF. CDR3 DNA: TGCGCCAGCAGCCAAGAACTGAGGAGGAGCAATCAGCCCCAGCATTTT.

The chain recombines TRBV18 with TRBJ2-3; perhaps TRBD2 as D (6 bases). Trimming stripped 3 bases from V and 0 bases from J, with 13 bases between. CDR3 length equals 16 residues. CDR1 is KGHSH and CDR2 is LQKENI in the germline V gene. CDR3 sequence: CASSPTSSYSTDTQYF. The CDR3 DNA sequence: TGTGCCAGCTCACCGACTAGTTCCTATAGCACAGATACGCAGTATTTT.

This sequence joins TRBV7-8 and TRBJ2-5, with D perhaps being TRBD1 or TRBD2 (5 bases each). The CDR3 consists of 16 residues. V lost 1 base and J lost 3, with 15 bases in between. CDR1 is SGHVS and CDR2 is FQNEAQ in the germline V gene. The DNA of the CDR3 is TGTGCCAGCAGCTTAGTCCGGGGCATTGCGGAAGAGACCCAGTACTTC. This translates into CASSLVRGIAEETQYF.

V usage is TRBV30 and J usage is TRBJ2-5; tentatively, D is TRBD2 (6 bases). The CDR3 is 13 residues long. Germline V gene lookup returns CDR1 GTSNPN and CDR2 SVGIG (reference sequence). V shed 5 bases and J shed 2 bases, with 12 bases lying between them. CDR3 protein: CAWSLAFQETQYF. The CDR3, as DNA: TGTGCCTGGTCACTAGCATTTCAAGAGACCCAGTACTTC.

This chain connects TRBV2 to TRBJ2-2; weak D call: TRBD1 (5 bases). The V end lost 1 base, the J end lost 8 bases, and 14 bases lay between the germline ends. In germline, CDR1 is SNHLY, CDR2 FYNNEI. The length of the CDR3 is 15 residues. This CDR3 reads CASSEEDSPPGELFF. In nucleotides, the CDR3 is TGTGCCAGCAGTGAAGAAGACAGCCCCCCGGGGGAGCTGTTTTTT. Variable domain in full (rest from reference TRBV2 and TRBJ2-2): EPEVTQTPSHQVTQMGQEVILRCVPISNHLYFYWYRQILGQKVEFLVSFYNNEISEKSEIFDDQFSVERPDGSNFTLKIRSTKLEDSAMYFCASSEEDSPPGELFFGEGSRLTVL.

This chain connects TRBV4-1 to TRBJ2-7, with 7 bases matching TRBD1. Germline assignment: CDR1 MGHRA and CDR2 YSYEKL. The CDR3 sequence is 14 residues long. The junction had 5 bases not matched to a gene; V was cut back by 4 bases and J by 2 bases. The CDR3 DNA follows: TGCGCCAGCAGCCCGGGACAGTCAACCTACGAGCAGTACTTC. This gives the protein CASSPGQSTYEQYF.

This rearrangement joins TRBV28 to TRBJ2-5, with TRBD2 matching 7 bases. The germline V gene encodes CDR1 MDHEN and CDR2 SYDVKM. There are 17 residues in the CDR3. The V and J ends lost 3 bases and 0 bases, in that order; junction bases with no gene match: 10. CDR3 in DNA: TGTGCCAGCAGTTTTCGGGGGGTACAAAGGAACCAAGAGACCCAGTACTTC. Its translation: CASSFRGVQRNQETQYF.

This clone was found once. This sequence joins TRBV18 and TRBJ2-2; TRBD2 might be the D (5 bases). The V gene lost 4 bases and the J gene lost 7 bases, with 16 bases spanning the gap. Germline values: CDR1 KGHSH, CDR2 LQKENI. The CDR3 totals 15 residues. CDR3 sequence: CASSLRTPRDGELFF. The CDR3 DNA reads as TGTGCCAGCTCACTAAGGACTCCCCGGGACGGGGAGCTGTTTTTT.

The chain links TRBV5-6 to TRBJ1-1, with D possibly matching TRBD1 (5 bases). This CDR3 contains 15 residues. V was cut by 0 bases and J by 3 bases, with 12 bases left in between. Germline CDR1 is SGHDT and CDR2 is YYEEEE. In DNA form, the CDR3 reads TGTGCCAGCAGCTTGGGGGGCCGCGGGGACACTGAAGCTTTCTTT. This codes for CASSLGGRGDTEAFF.

The chain combines TRBV27 with TRBJ2-1; D is unclear. The CDR3 totals 13 residues. Germline V gene data show CDR1 as MNHEY and CDR2 as SMNVEV (reference sequence). Between the trimmed V and J ends, which lost 1 base and 7 bases, there was a span of 8 bases. The CDR3 DNA sequence: TGTGCCAGCAGTTTATTAATAGGGAATGAGCAGTTCTTC. Residues: CASSLLIGNEQFF.

This rearrangement joins TRBV7-2 to TRBJ1-1; TRBD1 matches at 7 bases. CDR3 length: 17 amino acids. V lost 3 bases to trimming and J lost 5 bases; unmatched junction nucleotides: 15. CDR1 is SGHTA and CDR2 is FQGNSA in the germline V gene. CDR3 in DNA: TGTGCCAGCAGCTTGACCTTTCTGGGACAGAAGGGAACTGAAGCTTTCTTT. The encoded protein is CASSLTFLGQKGTEAFF.

The chain is built from TRBV7-2 and TRBJ2-4; 8 positions match TRBD1. V shed 0 bases and J 9 bases; nucleotides not matched to a gene: 13. CDR1 is SGHTA, CDR2 FQGNSA, per germline. The CDR3 has 17 amino acids. CDR3 residues: CASSLAHDRGGAAIQYF. In nucleotides, the CDR3 is TGTGCCAGCAGCTTAGCCCATGACAGGGGAGGAGCGGCCATTCAGTACTTC.

The J gene is TRBJ1-1, the V gene TRBV27; D unclear. CDR1 is MNHEY and CDR2 is SMNVEV in the germline V gene (reference sequence). V dropped 2 bases and J dropped 5 bases, with 21 bases sitting between them. This CDR3 has 17 residues. In DNA form, the CDR3 reads TGTGCCAGCAGTTTAAAGGGCCTGGGTCCTCCATGGACTGAAGCTTTCTTT. Translated: CASSLKGLGPPWTEAFF.

The chain has TRBV7-2 and TRBJ1-6; TRBD1 is a possible D gene (6 bases). The V and J ends lost 5 bases and 5 bases respectively, with 13 bases between them. The V gene's germline CDR1 is SGHTA and CDR2 FQGNSA. This CDR3 contains 15 residues. Here the CDR3 reads CASSPRQVHNSPLHF. The DNA for the CDR3 is TGTGCCAGCAGCCCGCGACAGGTTCATAATTCACCCCTCCACTTT.

The chain recombines TRBV7-9 with TRBJ2-2; 7 bases match TRBD1. V lost 5 bases, J lost 6 bases, and 12 bases stayed unmatched. Per the germline V gene, CDR1 is SEHNR and CDR2 is FQNEAQ (reference sequence). This CDR3 is built from 16 residues. The DNA for the CDR3 is TGTGCCAGCAGCCCGACAGGGTTTAGGGGCTCCGGGGAGCTGTTTTTT. Protein product: CASSPTGFRGSGELFF.

The J gene is TRBJ1-5, the V gene TRBV4-2, with D unclear. The germline CDR1 and CDR2 sequences are LGHNA and YNFKEQ. Trimming removed 1 base from V and 1 base from J, with 14 bases in between. The CDR3 is 17 residues long. The DNA of the CDR3 is TGTGCCAGCAGCCAAGTTATTGGGGATGAGAGCAATCAGCCCCAGCATTTT. Amino acid sequence: CASSQVIGDESNQPQHF.

The J gene is TRBJ2-7, the V gene TRBV28; TRBD1 matches 7 bases. The CDR3 has 12 residues. Germline V CDR1 and CDR2: MDHEN, SYDVKM. V lost 9 bases, J lost 3 bases, and 5 bases stayed unmatched. The CDR3 protein is CASTRGHYEQYF. DNA of the CDR3: TGTGCCAGTACTAGGGGGCACTACGAGCAGTACTTC.

The V call is TRBV4-1, the J call TRBJ1-2; 8 nucleotides align to TRBD1. Germline loops: CDR1 MGHRA, CDR2 YSYEKL. The CDR3 covers 14 residues. V lost 0 bases to trimming and J lost 8 bases; unmatched junction nucleotides: 5. CDR3 sequence: CASSQDRSGGGYTF. The CDR3 DNA sequence: TGCGCCAGCAGCCAAGATAGGTCAGGGGGCGGCTACACCTTC.